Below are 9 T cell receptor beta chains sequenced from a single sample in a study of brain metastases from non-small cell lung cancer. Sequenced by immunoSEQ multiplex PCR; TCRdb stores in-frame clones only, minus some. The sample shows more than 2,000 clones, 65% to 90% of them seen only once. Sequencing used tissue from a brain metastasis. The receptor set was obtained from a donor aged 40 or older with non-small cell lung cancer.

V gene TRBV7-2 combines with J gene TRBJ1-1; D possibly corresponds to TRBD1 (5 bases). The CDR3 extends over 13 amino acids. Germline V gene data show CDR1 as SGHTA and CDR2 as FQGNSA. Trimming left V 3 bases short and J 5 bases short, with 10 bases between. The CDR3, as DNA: TGTGCCAGCAGCTTCCCGGGGGGGACTGAAGCTTTCTTT. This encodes CASSFPGGTEAFF. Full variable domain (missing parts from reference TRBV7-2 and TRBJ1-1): GAGVSQSPSNKVTEKGKDVELRCDPISGHTALYWYRQSLGQGLEFLIYFQGNSAPDKSGLPSDRFSAERTGGSVSTLTIQRTQQEDSAVYLCASSFPGGTEAFFGQGTRLTVV.

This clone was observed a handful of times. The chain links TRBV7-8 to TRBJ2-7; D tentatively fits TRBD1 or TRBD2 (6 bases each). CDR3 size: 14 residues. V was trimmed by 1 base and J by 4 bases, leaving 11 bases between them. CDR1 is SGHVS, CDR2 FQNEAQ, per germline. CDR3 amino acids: CASSLGGAGYEQYF. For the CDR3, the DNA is TGTGCCAGCAGCTTAGGGGGGGCGGGGTACGAGCAGTACTTC.

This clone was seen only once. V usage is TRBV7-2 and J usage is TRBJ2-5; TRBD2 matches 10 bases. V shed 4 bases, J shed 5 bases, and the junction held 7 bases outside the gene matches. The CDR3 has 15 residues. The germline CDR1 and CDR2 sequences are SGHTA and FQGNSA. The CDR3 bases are TGTGCCAGCAGCTACCAGCGGGGGGGAGGCGAGACCCAGTACTTC. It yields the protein CASSYQRGGGETQYF.

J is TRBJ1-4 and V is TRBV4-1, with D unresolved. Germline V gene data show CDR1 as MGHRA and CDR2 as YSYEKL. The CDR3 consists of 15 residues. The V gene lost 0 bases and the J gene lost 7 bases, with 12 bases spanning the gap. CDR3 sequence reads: CASSQEPIRGEKLFF. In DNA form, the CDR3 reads TGCGCCAGCAGCCAAGAACCAATCCGAGGTGAAAAACTGTTTTTT.

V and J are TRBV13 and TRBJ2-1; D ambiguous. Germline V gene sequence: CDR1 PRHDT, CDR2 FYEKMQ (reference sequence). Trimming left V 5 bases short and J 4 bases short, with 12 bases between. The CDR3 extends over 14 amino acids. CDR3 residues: CASSPTRTYNEQFF. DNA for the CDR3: TGTGCCAGCAGCCCGACGAGAACTTACAATGAGCAGTTCTTC.

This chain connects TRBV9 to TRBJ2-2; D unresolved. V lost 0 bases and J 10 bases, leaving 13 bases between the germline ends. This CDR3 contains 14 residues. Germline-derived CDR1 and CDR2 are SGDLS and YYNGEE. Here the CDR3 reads CASSVGAGRVELFF. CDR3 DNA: TGTGCCAGCAGCGTAGGAGCAGGAAGGGTGGAGCTGTTTTTT.

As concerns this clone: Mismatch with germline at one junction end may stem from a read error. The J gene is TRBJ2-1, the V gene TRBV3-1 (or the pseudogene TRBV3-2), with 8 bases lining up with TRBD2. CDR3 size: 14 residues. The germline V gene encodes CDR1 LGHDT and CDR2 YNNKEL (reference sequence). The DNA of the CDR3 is TGTGCCAGCAGCCAAGAACTGGGGACTAGTTTTAGGGTCTTC. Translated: CASSQELGTSFRVF.

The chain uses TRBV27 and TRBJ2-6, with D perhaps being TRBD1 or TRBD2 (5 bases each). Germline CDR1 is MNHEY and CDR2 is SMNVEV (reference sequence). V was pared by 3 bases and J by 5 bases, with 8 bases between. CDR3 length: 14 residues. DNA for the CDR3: TGTGCCAGCAGTTTTGGGGGATGGGCCAACGTCCTGACTTTC. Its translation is CASSFGGWANVLTF.

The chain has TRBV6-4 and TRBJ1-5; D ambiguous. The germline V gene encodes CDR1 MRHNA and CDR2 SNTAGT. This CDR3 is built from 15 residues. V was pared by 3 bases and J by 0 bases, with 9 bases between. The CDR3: CASSEAGLSNQPQHF. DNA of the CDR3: TGTGCCAGCAGTGAGGCTGGCCTTAGCAATCAGCCCCAGCATTTT.